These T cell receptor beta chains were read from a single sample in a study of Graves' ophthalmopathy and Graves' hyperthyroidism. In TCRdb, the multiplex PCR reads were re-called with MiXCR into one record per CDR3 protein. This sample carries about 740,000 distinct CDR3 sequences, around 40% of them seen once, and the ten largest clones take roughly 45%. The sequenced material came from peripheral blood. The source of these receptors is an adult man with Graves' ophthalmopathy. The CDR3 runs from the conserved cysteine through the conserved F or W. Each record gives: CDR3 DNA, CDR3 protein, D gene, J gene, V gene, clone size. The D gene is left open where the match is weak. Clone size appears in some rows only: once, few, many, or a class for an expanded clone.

CDR3 DNA: TGTGCCAGCAGCAGCTATACAGGGATCTCTGGAAACACCATATATTTT
CDR3 protein: CASSSYTGISGNTIYF
D gene: NA
J gene: TRBJ1-3
V gene: TRBV7-9
clone size: many

CDR3 DNA: TGTGCCAGCAGCCGACGCCCCCTTATAGGGAGCAATCAGCCCCAGCATTTT
CDR3 protein: CASSRRPLIGSNQPQHF
D gene: NA
J gene: TRBJ1-5
V gene: TRBV11-2
clone size: NA

CDR3 DNA: TGCAGTGCTAGAGATAGGGGAACTGAAGCTTTCTTT
CDR3 protein: CSARDRGTEAFF
D gene: NA
J gene: TRBJ1-1
V gene: TRBV20-1
clone size: NA

CDR3 DNA: TGTGCCAGCTCCACGGGACAGGGGGCGGACACTGAAGCTTTCTTT
CDR3 protein: CASSTGQGADTEAFF
D gene: TRBD1
J gene: TRBJ1-1
V gene: TRBV6-6
clone size: NA

CDR3 DNA: TGTGCCAGCAGTACTCTAGCGACCGGTTACGAGCAGTACTTC
CDR3 protein: CASSTLATGYEQYF
D gene: NA
J gene: TRBJ2-7
V gene: TRBV25-1
clone size: NA

CDR3 DNA: TGTGCCAGCAGTTCCACAGACACCCAAGAGACCCAGTACTTC
CDR3 protein: CASSSTDTQETQYF
D gene: NA
J gene: TRBJ2-5
V gene: TRBV6-5
clone size: NA

CDR3 DNA: TGTGCCAGCAGCCAAGAGTACTACGAGCAGTGCTTC
CDR3 protein: CASSQEYYEQCF
D gene: NA
J gene: TRBJ2-7
V gene: TRBV3-1
clone size: NA

CDR3 DNA: TGCAGCGTTGAAGCGACTGGGGAGGATGAAAAACTGTTTTTT
CDR3 protein: CSVEATGEDEKLFF
D gene: NA
J gene: TRBJ1-4
V gene: TRBV29-1
clone size: NA

CDR3 DNA: TGTGCCAGCAGCTTAGAAGTTAGTACGCAGTATTTT
CDR3 protein: CASSLEVSTQYF
D gene: NA
J gene: TRBJ2-3
V gene: TRBV7-9
clone size: few

CDR3 DNA: TGTGCCAGTAGTATGTCCGGTCGAGGAGCTGAAGCTTTCTTT
CDR3 protein: CASSMSGRGAEAFF
D gene: NA
J gene: TRBJ1-1
V gene: TRBV19
clone size: NA

CDR3 DNA: TGTGCCAGCAGTTTCATAGGGGGCTTATCTAATGAAAAACTGTTTTTT
CDR3 protein: CASSFIGGLSNEKLFF
D gene: TRBD1
J gene: TRBJ1-4
V gene: TRBV10-3
clone size: NA

CDR3 DNA: TGTGCCAGCAAGACACAGGGTTCACCCCTCCACTTT
CDR3 protein: CASKTQGSPLHF
D gene: NA
J gene: TRBJ1-6
V gene: TRBV6-5
clone size: many

CDR3 DNA: TGCAGCGTGAACTACCGAAAGGGCTACACCTTC
CDR3 protein: CSVNYRKGYTF
D gene: NA
J gene: TRBJ1-2
V gene: TRBV29-1
clone size: many